A selection of T cell receptor beta chains follows, all from one sample in a study of cytomegalovirus exposure and HLA in healthy donors. Measured with immunoSEQ multiplex PCR; TCRdb has only the in-frame clones, and not every one. The repertoire holds 98,000 or so clones, with under 97% as singletons. The specimen sequenced was PBMCs. These receptor sequences come from a young woman in good health and CMV-seronegative. Each CDR3 is given with its conserved first and last residue. The D gene is left open where the match is weak. Clone size is stated in some rows and not others, as once, few, many or a class when expanded.

D: TRBD1; size: few; J: TRBJ2-5; V: TRBV6-1; CDR3: CASSGGGAGAEGETQYF; DNA: TGTGCCAGCAGTGGAGGGGGCGCGGGCGCTGAGGGGGAGACCCAGTACTTC
D: TRBD2; size: -; J: TRBJ2-3; V: TRBV5-1; CDR3: CASSSGLAGDTDTQYF; DNA: TGCGCCAGCAGCTCCGGACTAGCGGGGGACACAGATACGCAGTATTTT
D: -; size: -; J: TRBJ2-1; V: TRBV5-4; CDR3: CASSFDIVNEQFF; DNA: TGTGCCAGCAGTTTTGACATCGTTAATGAGCAGTTCTTC
D: -; size: -; J: TRBJ1-6; V: TRBV6-6; CDR3: CASSYSSKRGNSPLHF; DNA: TGTGCCAGCAGTTACTCGAGTAAGCGGGGAAATTCACCCCTCCACTTT
D: TRBD2; size: once; J: TRBJ2-5; V: TRBV4-1; CDR3: CASSQDGTRTQETQYF; DNA: TGCGCCAGCAGCCAAGACGGGACTAGGACCCAAGAGACCCAGTACTTC
D: -; size: -; J: TRBJ1-3; V: TRBV30; CDR3: CAWRGLGNTIYF; DNA: TGTGCCTGGAGGGGGCTGGGAAACACCATATATTTT
D: -; size: -; J: TRBJ2-3; V: TRBV29-1; CDR3: CSVLTRAASTDTQYF; DNA: TGCAGCGTGCTTACTAGGGCAGCGAGCACAGATACGCAGTATTTT
D: -; size: once; J: TRBJ2-5; V: TRBV13; CDR3: CASRRTGGGETQYF; DNA: TGTGCCAGCAGACGCACAGGGGGGGGAGAGACCCAGTACTTC
D: -; size: -; J: TRBJ2-4; V: TRBV7-8; CDR3: CASSLGRGVQNIQYF; DNA: TGTGCCAGCAGCTTGGGCCGGGGAGTCCAAAACATTCAGTACTTC
D: TRBD1; size: -; J: TRBJ2-1; V: TRBV12-5; CDR3: CASGLTPGGYNEQFF; DNA: TGTGCTAGTGGTCTGACGCCAGGGGGTTACAATGAGCAGTTCTTC
D: -; size: -; J: TRBJ1-1; V: TRBV11-1; CDR3: CASSFGGLNTEAFF; DNA: TGTGCCAGCAGCTTCGGGGGGCTAAACACTGAAGCTTTCTTT
D: -; size: once; J: TRBJ2-2; V: TRBV5-5; CDR3: CASSLPAKGWGNTGELFF; DNA: TGTGCCAGCAGCCTACCGGCTAAGGGGTGGGGAAACACCGGGGAGCTGTTTTTT
D: -; size: -; J: TRBJ2-7; V: TRBV11-3; CDR3: CASSLYSGYEQYF; DNA: TGTGCCAGCAGCTTATATTCAGGCTACGAGCAGTACTTC
D: TRBD2; size: -; J: TRBJ2-1; V: TRBV30; CDR3: CAWSVLGGGGYNEQFF; DNA: TGTGCCTGGAGTGTACTCGGCGGGGGGGGCTACAATGAGCAGTTCTTC
D: -; size: -; J: TRBJ1-1; V: TRBV19; CDR3: CASSGALTGNTEAFF; DNA: TGTGCCAGTAGTGGAGCACTGACAGGGAACACTGAAGCTTTCTTT
D: TRBD1; size: -; J: TRBJ2-7; V: TRBV14; CDR3: CASSPFGQVYEQYF; DNA: TGTGCCAGCAGCCCATTCGGACAGGTCTACGAGCAGTACTTC
D: -; size: -; J: TRBJ2-3; V: TRBV11-2; CDR3: CASSPQGFDTDTQYF; DNA: TGTGCCAGCAGCCCCCAGGGATTCGACACAGATACGCAGTATTTT
D: -; size: -; J: TRBJ1-3; V: TRBV6-5; CDR3: CASSYSNRPGNTIYF; DNA: TGTGCCAGCAGTTACTCGAACAGGCCTGGAAACACCATATATTTT
D: -; size: -; J: TRBJ2-4; V: TRBV6-5; CDR3: CASSYTPLAKNIQYF; DNA: TGTGCCAGCAGTTATACTCCTCTAGCCAAAAACATTCAGTACTTC
D: TRBD1; size: -; J: TRBJ2-1; V: TRBV5-1; CDR3: CASSPDRSSYNEQFF; DNA: TGCGCCAGCAGCCCGGACAGGAGCTCCTACAATGAGCAGTTCTTC
D: -; size: -; J: TRBJ2-1; V: TRBV6-5; CDR3: CASSSGGARGSNEQFF; DNA: TGTGCCAGCAGTTCTGGGGGGGCGCGAGGGTCCAATGAGCAGTTCTTC
D: TRBD1; size: -; J: TRBJ1-1; V: TRBV29-1; CDR3: CSVEPGGTEAFF; DNA: TGCAGCGTTGAACCAGGGGGCACTGAAGCTTTCTTT
D: -; size: -; J: TRBJ2-7; V: TRBV25-1; CDR3: CASSETLTSPYF; DNA: TGTGCCAGCAGTGAAACCCTTACGAGCCCCTACTTC
D: TRBD2; size: -; J: TRBJ2-1; V: TRBV19; CDR3: CASSISGALGINEQFF; DNA: TGTGCCAGTAGTATCAGCGGGGCCCTGGGTATAAATGAGCAGTTCTTC
D: -; size: -; J: TRBJ2-3; V: TRBV5-6; CDR3: CASSRIRVGGTDTQYF; DNA: TGTGCCAGCAGCCGTATCAGGGTAGGGGGTACAGATACGCAGTATTTT
D: -; size: -; J: TRBJ1-1; V: TRBV2; CDR3: CASSGPEREAFF; DNA: TGTGCCAGCAGTGGTCCTGAGAGGGAAGCTTTCTTT
D: -; size: -; J: TRBJ1-3; V: TRBV4-1; CDR3: CASSQEKGYGPGNTIYF; DNA: TGCGCCAGCAGCCAAGAGAAGGGGTACGGTCCTGGAAACACCATATATTTT
D: TRBD2; size: -; J: TRBJ2-5; V: TRBV4-2; CDR3: CASRGLAGGETQYF; DNA: TGTGCCAGCAGAGGACTAGCGGGGGGTGAGACCCAGTACTTC
D: -; size: -; J: TRBJ1-1; V: TRBV4-1; CDR3: CASSQDTGSREAFF; DNA: TGCGCCAGCAGCCAAGATACCGGTTCTAGGGAAGCTTTCTTT
D: TRBD1; size: -; J: TRBJ1-5; V: TRBV5-5; CDR3: CASSGDRVSNQPQHF; DNA: TGTGCCAGCAGCGGGGACAGGGTTAGCAATCAGCCCCAGCATTTT
D: TRBD2; size: once; J: TRBJ2-7; V: TRBV11-1; CDR3: CASSLGSGVSHEQYF; DNA: TGTGCCAGCAGCTTAGGTAGCGGGGTCTCGCACGAGCAGTACTTC
D: -; size: -; J: TRBJ1-1; V: TRBV11-2; CDR3: CASSLSTGNTEAFF; DNA: TGTGCCAGCAGCCTTTCGACAGGGAACACTGAAGCTTTCTTT
D: -; size: -; J: TRBJ2-4; V: TRBV21-1; CDR3: CASSKAEGRVKNIQYF; DNA: TGTGCCAGCAGTAAAGCGGAAGGGAGGGTCAAAAACATTCAGTACTTC
D: TRBD1; size: few; J: TRBJ2-3; V: TRBV6-6; CDR3: CASRRDRGLTDTQYF; DNA: TGTGCCAGCAGACGCGACAGGGGTCTGACAGATACGCAGTATTTT
D: -; size: -; J: TRBJ2-2; V: TRBV7-2; CDR3: CASSSFTGELFF; DNA: TGTGCCAGCAGCTCGTTCACCGGGGAGCTGTTTTTT
D: TRBD1; size: -; J: TRBJ1-2; V: TRBV6-1; CDR3: CASSDPRDRGNYGYTF; DNA: TGTGCCAGCAGTGATCCACGGGACAGGGGCAACTATGGCTACACCTTC
D: -; size: -; J: TRBJ2-1; V: TRBV6-5; CDR3: CATQGQGSSYNEQFF; DNA: TGTGCCACCCAGGGGCAGGGTTCCTCCTACAATGAGCAGTTCTTC
D: -; size: -; J: TRBJ2-1; V: TRBV9; CDR3: CASSVGAGAYNEQFF; DNA: TGTGCCAGCAGCGTAGGGGCGGGGGCGTACAATGAGCAGTTCTTC
D: TRBD1; size: -; J: TRBJ2-7; V: TRBV7-9; CDR3: CASSLVTGGRYEQYF; DNA: TGTGCCAGCAGCTTAGTGACAGGGGGCCGCTACGAGCAGTACTTC
D: TRBD2; size: once; J: TRBJ2-3; V: TRBV2; CDR3: CATSRRGGPGTDTQYF; DNA: TGTGCCACCTCAAGACGCGGGGGGCCGGGCACAGATACGCAGTATTTT
D: -; size: -; J: TRBJ2-5; V: TRBV5-4; CDR3: CASSSRGDQETQYF; DNA: TGTGCCAGCAGCTCAAGGGGCGACCAAGAGACCCAGTACTTC
D: TRBD1; size: once; J: TRBJ1-6; V: TRBV5-1; CDR3: CASSFEGALYNSPLHF; DNA: TGCGCCAGCAGCTTTGAGGGGGCCCTCTATAATTCACCCCTCCACTTT
D: -; size: -; J: TRBJ2-7; V: TRBV28; CDR3: CASSLSLGQQYF; DNA: TGTGCCAGCAGTTTATCCTTGGGGCAACAGTACTTC
D: -; size: -; J: TRBJ2-1; V: TRBV28; CDR3: CASSFRRELYNEQFF; DNA: TGTGCCAGCAGTTTTCGGAGAGAGCTGTACAATGAGCAGTTCTTC
D: -; size: -; J: TRBJ2-3; V: TRBV28; CDR3: CASSRTDTQYF; DNA: TGTGCCAGCAGCAGGACAGATACGCAGTATTTT
D: TRBD1; size: -; J: TRBJ2-3; V: TRBV7-2; CDR3: CASSRARDRAGSDTQYF; DNA: TGTGCCAGCAGCCGGGCTAGGGACAGGGCAGGATCAGATACGCAGTATTTT
D: -; size: -; J: TRBJ1-5; V: TRBV7-2; CDR3: CASSPSRNQPQHF; DNA: TGTGCCAGCAGCCCTAGTCGCAATCAGCCCCAGCATTTT
D: -; size: -; J: TRBJ1-1; V: TRBV7-8; CDR3: CASSLRTDRNTEAFF; DNA: TGTGCCAGCAGCTTACGGACAGACCGAAACACTGAAGCTTTCTTT
D: TRBD1; size: -; J: TRBJ1-6; V: TRBV19; CDR3: CASSTGTGASPLHF; DNA: TGTGCCAGTAGTACTGGGACAGGAGCTTCACCCCTCCACTTT
D: TRBD2; size: -; J: TRBJ2-3; V: TRBV9; CDR3: CASSVRPASGGGGDTQYF; DNA: TGTGCCAGCAGCGTACGCCCGGCTAGCGGGGGGGGAGGAGATACGCAGTATTTT
D: -; size: -; J: TRBJ2-7; V: TRBV7-8; CDR3: CASSLAAGSEQYF; DNA: TGTGCCAGCAGCTTAGCGGCAGGGTCCGAGCAGTACTTC